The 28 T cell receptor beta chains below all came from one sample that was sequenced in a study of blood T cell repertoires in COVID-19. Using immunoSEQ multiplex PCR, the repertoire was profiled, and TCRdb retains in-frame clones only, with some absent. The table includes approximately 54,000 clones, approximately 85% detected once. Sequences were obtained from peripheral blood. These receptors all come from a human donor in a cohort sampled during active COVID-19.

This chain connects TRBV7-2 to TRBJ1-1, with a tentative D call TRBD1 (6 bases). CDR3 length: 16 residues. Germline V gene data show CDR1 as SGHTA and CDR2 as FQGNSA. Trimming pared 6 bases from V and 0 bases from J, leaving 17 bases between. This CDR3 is CASRKDSGAMNTEAFF. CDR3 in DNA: TGTGCCAGCAGAAAGGACAGTGGTGCTATGAACACTGAAGCTTTCTTT. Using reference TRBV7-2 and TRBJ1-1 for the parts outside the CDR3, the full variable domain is GAGVSQSPSNKVTEKGKDVELRCDPISGHTALYWYRQSLGQGLEFLIYFQGNSAPDKSGLPSDRFSAERTGGSVSTLTIQRTQQEDSAVYLCASRKDSGAMNTEAFFGQGTRLTVV.

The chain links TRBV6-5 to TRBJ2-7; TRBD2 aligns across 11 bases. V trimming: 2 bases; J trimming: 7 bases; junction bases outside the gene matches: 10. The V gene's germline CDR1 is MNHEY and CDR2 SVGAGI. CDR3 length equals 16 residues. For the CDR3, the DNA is TGTGCCAGCAGTTACGGGTTTAGCGGGAGGGCCGGTGAGCAGTACTTC. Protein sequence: CASSYGFSGRAGEQYF.

The CDR3 sequence is CASSLNRAQSPLHF. The CDR3, as DNA: TGTGCCAGCAGTTTGAACAGGGCGCAATCACCCCTCCACTTT. The chain employs TRBV25-1 and TRBJ1-6; D perhaps matches TRBD1 (6 bases). The CDR3 is 14 residues long. Trimming shortened V by 5 bases and J by 10 bases, and 15 bases separated the two germline ends. CDR1 and CDR2 from the germline V gene are MGHDK and SYGVNS.

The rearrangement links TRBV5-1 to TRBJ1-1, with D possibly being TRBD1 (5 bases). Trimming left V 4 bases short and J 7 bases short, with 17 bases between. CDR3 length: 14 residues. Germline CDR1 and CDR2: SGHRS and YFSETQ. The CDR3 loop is CASSRRGGLNEAFF. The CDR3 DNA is TGCGCCAGCAGCAGGAGGGGAGGGCTAAATGAAGCTTTCTTT.

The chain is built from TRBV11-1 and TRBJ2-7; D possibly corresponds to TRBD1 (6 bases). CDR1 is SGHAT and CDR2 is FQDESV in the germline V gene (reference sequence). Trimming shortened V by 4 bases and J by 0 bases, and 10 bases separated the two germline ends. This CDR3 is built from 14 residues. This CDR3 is CASSYRDGSYEQYF. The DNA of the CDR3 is TGTGCCAGCAGCTACAGGGACGGCTCCTACGAGCAGTACTTC.

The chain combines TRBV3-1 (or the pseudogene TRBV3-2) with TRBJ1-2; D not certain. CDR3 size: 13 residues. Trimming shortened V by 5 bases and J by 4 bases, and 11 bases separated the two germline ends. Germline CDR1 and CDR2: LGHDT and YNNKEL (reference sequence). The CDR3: CASSDPRVYGYTF. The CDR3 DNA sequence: TGTGCCAGCAGCGATCCCCGAGTCTATGGCTACACCTTC.

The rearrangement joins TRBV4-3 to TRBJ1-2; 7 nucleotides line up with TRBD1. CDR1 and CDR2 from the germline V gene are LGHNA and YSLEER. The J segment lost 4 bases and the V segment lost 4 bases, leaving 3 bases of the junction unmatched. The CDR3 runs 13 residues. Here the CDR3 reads CASSRQGGYGYTF. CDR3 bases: TGCGCCAGCAGCCGACAGGGAGGCTATGGCTACACCTTC.

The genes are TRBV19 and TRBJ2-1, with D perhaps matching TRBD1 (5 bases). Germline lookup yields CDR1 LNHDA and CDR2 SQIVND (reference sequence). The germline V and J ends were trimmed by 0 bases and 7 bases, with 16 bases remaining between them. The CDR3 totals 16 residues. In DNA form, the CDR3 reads TGTGCCAGTAGTATAGATTGGGCAGGGCCACGGAATGAGCAGTTCTTC. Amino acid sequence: CASSIDWAGPRNEQFF.

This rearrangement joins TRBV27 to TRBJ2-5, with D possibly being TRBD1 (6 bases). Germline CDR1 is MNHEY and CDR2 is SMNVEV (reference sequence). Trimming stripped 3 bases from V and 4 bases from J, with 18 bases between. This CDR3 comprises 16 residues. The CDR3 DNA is TGTGCCAGCAGTTTTATGGGCCGCAAAGGGGGAGAGACCCAGTACTTC. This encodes CASSFMGRKGGETQYF.

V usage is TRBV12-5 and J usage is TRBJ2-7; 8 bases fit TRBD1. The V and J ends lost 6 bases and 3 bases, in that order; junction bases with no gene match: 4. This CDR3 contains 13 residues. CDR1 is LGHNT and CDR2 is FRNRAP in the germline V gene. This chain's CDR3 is CASGRDRSYEQYF. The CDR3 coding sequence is TGTGCTAGTGGCCGGGACAGGAGCTACGAGCAGTACTTC.

CDR3 nucleotides: TGTGCCAGCAGCAAAGAAAGGACAGGGCTCTATGGCTACACCTTC. Residues: CASSKERTGLYGYTF. The chain has TRBV21-1 and TRBJ1-2; TRBD1 is taken as the D call from the table, unchecked against the DNA. TRBV21-1 is classified as a pseudogene. This CDR3 has 15 residues.

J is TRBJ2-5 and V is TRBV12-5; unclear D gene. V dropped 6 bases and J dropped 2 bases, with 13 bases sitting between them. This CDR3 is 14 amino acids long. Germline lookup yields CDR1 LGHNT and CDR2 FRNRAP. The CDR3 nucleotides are TGTGCTAGTGGCCTTTACCTAGAACAAGAGACCCAGTACTTC. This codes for CASGLYLEQETQYF.

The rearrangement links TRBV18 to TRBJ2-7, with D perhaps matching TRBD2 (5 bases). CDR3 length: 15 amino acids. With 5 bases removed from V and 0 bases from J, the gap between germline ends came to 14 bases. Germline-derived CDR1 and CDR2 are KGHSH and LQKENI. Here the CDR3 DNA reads TGTGCCAGCTCATCTCTCGGGAAAAGCTCCTACGAGCAGTACTTC. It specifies CASSSLGKSSYEQYF.

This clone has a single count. The CDR3: CASSVRTSVKEQYF. Written as DNA, the CDR3 is TGTGCCAGCAGTGTCAGGACTAGCGTCAAGGAGCAGTACTTC. The rearrangement links TRBV2 to TRBJ2-7, with TRBD2 matching over 9 bases. The V gene's germline CDR1 is SNHLY and CDR2 FYNNEI. The J segment lost 7 bases and the V segment lost 4 bases, leaving 8 bases of the junction unmatched. The CDR3 is made up of 14 amino acids.

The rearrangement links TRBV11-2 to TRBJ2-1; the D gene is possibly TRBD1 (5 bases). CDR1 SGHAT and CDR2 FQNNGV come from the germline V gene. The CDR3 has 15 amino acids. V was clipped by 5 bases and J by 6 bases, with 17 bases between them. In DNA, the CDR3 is TGTGCCAGCAGCCCAACAGGCACCTCTACCAATGAGCAGTTCTTC. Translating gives CASSPTGTSTNEQFF.

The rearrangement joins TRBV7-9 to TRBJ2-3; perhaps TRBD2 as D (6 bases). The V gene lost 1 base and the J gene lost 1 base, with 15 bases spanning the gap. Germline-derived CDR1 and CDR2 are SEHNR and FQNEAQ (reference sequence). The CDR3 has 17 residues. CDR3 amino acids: CASSLVSWTTGTDTQYF. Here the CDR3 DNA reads TGTGCCAGCAGCTTAGTCTCGTGGACTACTGGCACAGATACGCAGTATTTT.

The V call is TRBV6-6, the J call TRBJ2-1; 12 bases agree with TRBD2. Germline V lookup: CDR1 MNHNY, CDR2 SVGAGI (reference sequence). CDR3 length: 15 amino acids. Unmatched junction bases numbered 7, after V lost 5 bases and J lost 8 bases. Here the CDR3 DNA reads TGTGCCAGCAGTAATCTAGCGGGGGGGCCTCATGAGCAGTTCTTC. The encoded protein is CASSNLAGGPHEQFF.

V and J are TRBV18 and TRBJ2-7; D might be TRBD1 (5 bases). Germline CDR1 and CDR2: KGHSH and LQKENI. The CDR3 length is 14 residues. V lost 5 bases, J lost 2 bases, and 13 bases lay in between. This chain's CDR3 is CASSKSEGAYEQYF. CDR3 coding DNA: TGTGCCAGCTCAAAGAGCGAAGGGGCCTACGAGCAGTACTTC.

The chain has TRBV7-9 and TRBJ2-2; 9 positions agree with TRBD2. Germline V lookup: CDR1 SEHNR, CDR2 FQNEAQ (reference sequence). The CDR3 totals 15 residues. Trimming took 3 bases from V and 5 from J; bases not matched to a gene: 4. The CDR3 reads CASSFSGGITGELFF. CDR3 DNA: TGTGCCAGCAGCTTCAGCGGGGGGATTACCGGGGAGCTGTTTTTT.

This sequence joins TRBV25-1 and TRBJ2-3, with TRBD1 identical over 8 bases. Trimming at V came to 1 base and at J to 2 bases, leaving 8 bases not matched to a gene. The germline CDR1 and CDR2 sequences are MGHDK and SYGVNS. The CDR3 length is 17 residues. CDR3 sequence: CASSEFRAGGLTDTQYF. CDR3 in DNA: TGTGCCAGCAGTGAATTCCGGGCAGGGGGCCTCACAGATACGCAGTATTTT.

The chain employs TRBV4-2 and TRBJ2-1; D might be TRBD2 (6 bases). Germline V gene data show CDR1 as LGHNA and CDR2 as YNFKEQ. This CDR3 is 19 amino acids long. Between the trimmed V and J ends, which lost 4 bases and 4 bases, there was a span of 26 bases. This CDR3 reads CASSRIRFRGTRQYNEQFF. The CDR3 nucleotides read TGTGCCAGCAGCCGCATAAGGTTCCGAGGGACTCGTCAGTACAATGAGCAGTTCTTC.

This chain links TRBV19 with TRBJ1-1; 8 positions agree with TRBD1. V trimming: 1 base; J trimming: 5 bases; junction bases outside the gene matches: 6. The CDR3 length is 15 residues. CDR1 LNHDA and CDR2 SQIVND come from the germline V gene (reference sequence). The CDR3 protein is CASSIGSRGRTEAFF. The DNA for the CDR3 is TGTGCCAGTAGTATAGGTTCCAGGGGGCGGACTGAAGCTTTCTTT.

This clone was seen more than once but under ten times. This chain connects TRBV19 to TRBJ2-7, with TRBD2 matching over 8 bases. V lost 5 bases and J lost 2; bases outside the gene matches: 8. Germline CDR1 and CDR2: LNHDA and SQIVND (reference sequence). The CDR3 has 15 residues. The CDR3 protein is CASSFERGPTYEQYF. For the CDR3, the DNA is TGTGCCAGTAGTTTCGAGCGGGGGCCGACCTACGAGCAGTACTTC. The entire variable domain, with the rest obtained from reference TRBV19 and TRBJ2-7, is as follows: DGGITQSPKYLFRKEGQNVTLSCEQNLNHDAMYWYRQDPGQGLRLIYYSQIVNDFQKGDIAEGYSVSREKKESFPLTVTSAQKNPTAFYLCASSFERGPTYEQYFGPGTRLTVT.

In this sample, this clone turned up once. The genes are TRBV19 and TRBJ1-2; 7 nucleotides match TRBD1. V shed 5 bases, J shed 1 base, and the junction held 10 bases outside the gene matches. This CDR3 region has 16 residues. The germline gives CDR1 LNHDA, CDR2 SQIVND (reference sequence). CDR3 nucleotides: TGTGCCAGTAGTGTGGGACAGACGATACTTAACTATGGCTACACCTTC. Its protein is CASSVGQTILNYGYTF.

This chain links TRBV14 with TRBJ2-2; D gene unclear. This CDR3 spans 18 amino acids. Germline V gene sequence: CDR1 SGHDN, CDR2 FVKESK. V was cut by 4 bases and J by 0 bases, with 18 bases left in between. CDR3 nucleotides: TGTGCCAGCAGCCCCATCCTAACCCGCCAACCGAACACCGGGGAGCTGTTTTTT. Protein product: CASSPILTRQPNTGELFF.

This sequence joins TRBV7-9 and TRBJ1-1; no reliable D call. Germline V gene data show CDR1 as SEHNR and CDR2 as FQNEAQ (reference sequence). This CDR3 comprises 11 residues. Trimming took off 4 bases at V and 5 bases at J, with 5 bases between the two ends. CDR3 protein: CASSSGTEAFF. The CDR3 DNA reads TGTGCCAGCAGCTCCGGGACTGAAGCTTTCTTT.

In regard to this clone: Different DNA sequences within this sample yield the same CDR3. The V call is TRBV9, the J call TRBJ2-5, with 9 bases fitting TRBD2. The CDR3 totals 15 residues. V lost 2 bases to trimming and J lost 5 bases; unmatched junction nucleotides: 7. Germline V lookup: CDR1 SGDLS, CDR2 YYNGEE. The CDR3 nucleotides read TGTGCCAGCAGCGTTGGGCGGGGGGGCCGGGAGACCCAGTACTTC. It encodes CASSVGRGGRETQYF.

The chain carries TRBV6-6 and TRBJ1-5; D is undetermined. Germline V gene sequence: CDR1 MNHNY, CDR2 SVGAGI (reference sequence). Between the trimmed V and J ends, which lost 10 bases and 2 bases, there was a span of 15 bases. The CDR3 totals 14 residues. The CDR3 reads CATRGGRGNQPQHF. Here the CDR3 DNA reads TGTGCCACCCGGGGAGGGCGCGGCAATCAGCCCCAGCATTTT.